This T cell receptor (beta chain) was profiled in a study of cytomegalovirus exposure and HLA in healthy donors. This CDR3 contains 13 residues. V lost 6 bases, J lost 3 bases, and 12 bases lay in between. Germline-derived CDR1 and CDR2 are MNHNS and SASEGT. Whole-study results and caveats: Within the data, a cluster of highly shared sequence variants was likely a sequencing artifact. CMV antigen specificity of a few CMV-associated chains was confirmed in vitro. Analyzed later, most CMV-associated TCR beta chains appeared HLA-restricted.

The PCR made use of 60 Vbeta and 13 Jbeta primers. Clones were read by immunoSEQ multiplex PCR, and TCRdb kept only the in-frame ones, dropping some. The repertoire holds roughly 260,000 clones, with almost 85% as singletons. Concerning this clone: Antigen specificity is unknown.

The TCR comes from a woman aged 40 to 50 in good health and CMV-seropositive. The J gene is TRBJ2-7, the V gene TRBV6-1; D might be TRBD2 (6 bases). Sequencing was performed on PBMCs. CDR3 nucleotide sequence: TGTGCCAGCAGCGGGACTGCGCTCTACGAGCAGTACTTC. This encodes CASSGTALYEQYF.